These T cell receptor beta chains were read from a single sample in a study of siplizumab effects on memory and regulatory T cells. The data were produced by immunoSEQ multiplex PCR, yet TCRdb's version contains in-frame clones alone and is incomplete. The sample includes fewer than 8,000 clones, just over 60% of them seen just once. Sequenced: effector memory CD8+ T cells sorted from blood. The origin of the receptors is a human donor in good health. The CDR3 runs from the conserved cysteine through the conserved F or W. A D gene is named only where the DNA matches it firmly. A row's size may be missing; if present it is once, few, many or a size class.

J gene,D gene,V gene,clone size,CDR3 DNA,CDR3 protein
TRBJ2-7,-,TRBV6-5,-,TGTGCCAGCAGTTACTCCCCACAGGGCTACGAGCAGTACTTC,CASSYSPQGYEQYF
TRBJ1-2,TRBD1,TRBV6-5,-,TGTGCCAGCAGGATACAGGGGGCGAATGGCTACACCTTC,CASRIQGANGYTF
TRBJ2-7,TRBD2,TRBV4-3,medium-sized,TGCGCCAGCAGCCAAGGAGCGGGGGAACACTACGAGCAGTACTTC,CASSQGAGEHYEQYF
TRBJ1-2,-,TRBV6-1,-,TGTGCCAGCGGCTTGGGGCAGCCAACGGGCTATGGCTACACCTTC,CASGLGQPTGYGYTF
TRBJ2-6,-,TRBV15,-,TGTGCCACCAGCAGAGAGGGGGGCTCTGGGGCCAACGTCCTGACTTTC,CATSREGGSGANVLTF
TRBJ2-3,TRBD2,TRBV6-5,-,TGTGCCAGCAGGGGAGCGGGGGTGTCAGATACGCAGTATTTT,CASRGAGVSDTQYF
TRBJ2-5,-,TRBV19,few,TGTGCCAGTAGTGGGGCGGGTAAAGAGACCCAGTACTTC,CASSGAGKETQYF
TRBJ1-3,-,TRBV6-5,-,TGTGCCAGCAGTACAGGACCAGACTCTGGAAACACCATATATTTT,CASSTGPDSGNTIYF
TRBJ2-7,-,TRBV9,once,TGTGCCAGCAGCATTGGGTCGCAAAGCTCCTACGAGCAGTACTTC,CASSIGSQSSYEQYF
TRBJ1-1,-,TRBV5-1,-,TGCGCCAGCAGCTTGGAAGGGAACACTGAAGCTTTCTTT,CASSLEGNTEAFF
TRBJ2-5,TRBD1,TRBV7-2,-,TGTGCCAGCAGCTTCAGAGACAGGGGGGAGACCCAGTACTTC,CASSFRDRGETQYF
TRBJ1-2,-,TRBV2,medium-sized,TGTGCCAGCAGTGAAGCCCAGGTTGGCCGGAACTATGGCTACACCTTC,CASSEAQVGRNYGYTF
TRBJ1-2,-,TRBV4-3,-,TGCGCCAGCAGCCAAGATGCACGCTCCCACTATGGCTACACCTTC,CASSQDARSHYGYTF
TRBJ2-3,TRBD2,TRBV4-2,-,TGTGCCAGCAGGAGGTGGGCTAGCGGGGGGAGTAGCACAGATACGCAGTATTTT,CASRRWASGGSSTDTQYF
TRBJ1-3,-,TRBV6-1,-,TGTGCCATCCAATTCGATTCCGGAAACACCATATATTTT,CAIQFDSGNTIYF
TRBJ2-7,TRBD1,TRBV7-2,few,TGTGCCAGCAGCTTAGGACAGGGATTTCGCAGCGAGCAGTACTTC,CASSLGQGFRSEQYF
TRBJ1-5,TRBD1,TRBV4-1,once,TGCGCCAGCAGCCAAGAAGGGACAGATTATCAGCCCCAGCATTTT,CASSQEGTDYQPQHF
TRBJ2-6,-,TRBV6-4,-,TGTGCCAGCAGTGAGTCGGCGCAGGGGGCCAACGTCCTGACTTTC,CASSESAQGANVLTF
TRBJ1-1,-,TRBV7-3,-,TGTGCCAGCAGCTTAAATGGGGGGCTCGGCACTGAAGCTTTCTTT,CASSLNGGLGTEAFF
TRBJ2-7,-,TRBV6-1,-,TGTGCCAGCGGGGAGGGGGGGACCGCCTACGAGCAGTACTTC,CASGEGGTAYEQYF
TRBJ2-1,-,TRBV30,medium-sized,TGTGCCTGGAGTTTGGTGGGGGCCGTTTTTGAGCAGTTCTTC,CAWSLVGAVFEQFF
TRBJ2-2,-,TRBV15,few,TGTGCCACCGGGACAGATAAGCGGGGGTGGACCGGGGAGCTGTTTTTT,CATGTDKRGWTGELFF
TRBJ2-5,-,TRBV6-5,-,TGTGCCAGCAGTACCACTTCCTTCGCCGGAGAGACCCAGTACTTC,CASSTTSFAGETQYF
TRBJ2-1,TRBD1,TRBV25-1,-,TGTGCCAGCAGCGGGACAGATCGGGATGAGCAGTTCTTC,CASSGTDRDEQFF
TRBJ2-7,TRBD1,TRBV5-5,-,TGTGCCAGCAGCCAAGGACAGGGGGTATCCTACGAGCAGTACTTC,CASSQGQGVSYEQYF
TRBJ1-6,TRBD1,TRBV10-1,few,TGCGCCAGCACGACAGGGGGCCTCCCTACTTATAATTCACCCCTCCACTTT,CASTTGGLPTYNSPLHF
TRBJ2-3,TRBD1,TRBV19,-,TGTGCCAGTAGTATCGTCGGGACAGAGATAGATACGCAGTATTTT,CASSIVGTEIDTQYF
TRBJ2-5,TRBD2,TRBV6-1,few,TGTGCCAGCAGTGAAGGGGGCGGGGGAGAGACCCAGTACTTC,CASSEGGGGETQYF
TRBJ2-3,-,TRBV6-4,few,TGTGCCAGCAGTGACAGTGAAACTAGCACAGATACGCAGTATTTT,CASSDSETSTDTQYF
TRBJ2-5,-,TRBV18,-,TGTGCCAGCTCACCATTTGGGGAGGAGACCCAGTACTTC,CASSPFGEETQYF
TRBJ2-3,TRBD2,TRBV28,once,TGTGCCAGCAGTAACGGGGGGGCAACAGATACGCAGTATTTT,CASSNGGATDTQYF
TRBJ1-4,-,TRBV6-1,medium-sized,TGTGCCAGCAGTATCGGTGGTGGGTCTAATGAAAAACTGTTTTTT,CASSIGGGSNEKLFF
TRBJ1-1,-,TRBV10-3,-,TGTGCCACCCTCACAGGGAACACTGAAGCTTTCTTT,CATLTGNTEAFF